This T cell receptor beta chain was sequenced in a study of shared T cell receptors in the human thymus. Generated by immunoSEQ multiplex PCR, the TCRdb table keeps only in-frame clones and is missing some. The sample includes just under 550,000 clones, 75% to 85% of them seen just once. Per germline, CDR1 LNHNV and CDR2 YYDKDF (reference sequence). The ends were cut back, 5 bases at V and 3 bases at J, with 14 bases in the middle. This CDR3 spans 14 amino acids. These data also featured in a second study, about human thymus T cells. That source adds: The donor group consisted of healthy Finnish infants who were having corrective surgery for congenital heart defects. Thymus tissue was removed during corrective cardiac surgery. Thymic as well as blood repertoires seemed to favor certain V and J genes unevenly.

The receptor was derived from a boy under three years old with a congenital heart defect. V gene TRBV15 combines with J gene TRBJ2-7; possibly TRBD1 for D (7 bases). The sample taken for sequencing was thymocytes. The CDR3, as DNA: TGTGCCACCAGCTGGGCAGGGGGGAACTACGAGCAGTACTTC. Translating it yields CATSWAGGNYEQYF. The complete variable domain, with remaining parts taken from reference TRBV15 and TRBJ2-7, reads DAMVIQNPRYQVTQFGKPVTLSCSQTLNHNVMYWYQQKSSQAPKLLFHYYDKDFNNEADTPDNFQSRRPNTSFCFLDIRSPGLGDTAMYLCATSWAGGNYEQYFGPGTRLTVT.